This T cell receptor beta chain was identified during a study of cytomegalovirus exposure and HLA in healthy donors. The study's findings and limits: Most TCR sequences proved rare, with some public TCRs found in many donors. Associated with cytomegalovirus, according to the listing, were 150 to 200 TCR beta chains.

This CDR3 has 15 amino acids. CDR1 is WSHSY and CDR2 is SAAADI in the germline V gene. J was trimmed by 10 bases and V by 3 bases; bases with no gene match: 10. The validation cohort, a group of 120 subjects, included the donors and was separate from the approximately 660-subject first cohort. Profiled with immunoSEQ multiplex PCR; TCRdb holds only in-frame clones, not every one. The top ten hold 1.4% of the sample, which has some 170,000 clones, about 87% seen once. Concerning this clone itself: As yet, its antigen is unknown.

Material for sequencing was PBMCs. The clonotype was recovered from a woman under 40 in good health and CMV-seronegative. V and J are TRBV10-2 and TRBJ2-1; 9 nucleotides match TRBD2. This CDR3 reads CASSDWAGGSTEQFF. CDR3 DNA sequence: TGCGCCAGCAGTGATTGGGCGGGGGGGTCTACGGAGCAGTTCTTC.